The present TCR beta chain was sequenced within a study of vaccination and CD4 T cells after COVID-19. Study at large: Each participant underwent a two-dose regimen of either the BNT162b2 or the mRNA-1273 vaccine. Overlapping spike peptides from SARS-CoV-2, HCoV-NL63, HCoV-OC43 and HCoV-229E served to stimulate the cells.

Documented treatment: roughly 10-day PBMC culture with coronavirus spike peptide pools or control peptides (ViraFEST assay). Half the medium was exchanged for fresh IL-2 medium on days 3 and 7. A few counts support this clonotype. The antigen is undetermined. Sequence at one end of the junction differs from germline and may be a read error. An Oncomine TCR Beta short-read assay was used to sequence the DNA from cultured CD4+ T cells. Via MiXCR, TCRdb re-called the PCR reads, giving one row per CDR3 protein. This table holds roughly 14,000 distinct CDR3 sequences, around 50% found once. The CDR3 length is 17 residues. Per the germline V gene, CDR1 is MGHRA and CDR2 is YSYEKL.

The receptor was derived from a human donor who had recovered from COVID-19. The source material was CD4+ T cells from blood, cultured in vitro, sampled before SARS-CoV-2 vaccination. V and J are TRBV4-1 and TRBJ2-5; 12 bases line up with TRBD2. CDR3: CASSKDRTSGGRKTQYF. The CDR3 DNA reads as TGCGCCAGCAGCAAAGATCGAACTAGCGGGGGGCGAAAGACCCAGTACTTC.